One and the same sample provided the 19 T cell receptor beta chains below, sequenced in a study of cytomegalovirus exposure and HLA in healthy donors. Researchers ran the PCR with 60 Vbeta and 13 Jbeta primers. Sequencing used immunoSEQ multiplex PCR; TCRdb keeps in-frame clones, though not all of them. Among around 97,000 clones, approximately 85% were seen once, and the ten largest hold around 5.2%. The specimen was PBMCs. The receptors derive from a man aged 40-50 years in good health and CMV-seropositive.

The V and J genes are TRBV5-4 and TRBJ1-2, with D possibly being TRBD1 (5 bases). CDR3 length: 13 amino acids. The ends were cut back, 0 bases at V and 5 bases at J, with 8 bases in the middle. The germline V gene encodes CDR1 SGHNT and CDR2 YYREEE (reference sequence). The CDR3 region has the DNA TGTGCCAGCAGCTTGGAGGCAGGGTATGGCTACACCTTC. It translates to CASSLEAGYGYTF.

The CDR3 DNA is TGTGCCAGCAGCCTGACTAGCGGGAGGCCGGGCGGACGGTACGAGCAGTACTTC. It is translated as CASSLTSGRPGGRYEQYF. The rearrangement joins TRBV27 to TRBJ2-7, with 13 bases aligning to TRBD2. The length of the CDR3 is 18 residues. J lost 4 bases, V lost 6 bases, and 15 bases had no gene match. CDR1 is MNHEY, CDR2 SMNVEV, per germline (reference sequence).

The chain joins TRBV30 to TRBJ1-2; TRBD1 aligns across 7 bases. Germline assignment: CDR1 GTSNPN and CDR2 SVGIG (reference sequence). V shed 0 bases and J 4 bases; nucleotides not matched to a gene: 5. The CDR3 is 14 amino acids. This CDR3 is CAWSVGQTFYGYTF. CDR3 coding DNA: TGTGCCTGGAGTGTGGGACAGACTTTCTATGGCTACACCTTC.

This clone has only a few counts. The chain uses TRBV5-4 and TRBJ2-6, with 12 bases identical to TRBD2. The V gene end was trimmed by 1 base and the J gene end by 4 bases; junction bases not matched to a gene: 6. The V gene's germline CDR1 is SGHNT and CDR2 YYREEE (reference sequence). This CDR3 comprises 18 residues. The CDR3 here is CASSLPLAGGPGANVLTF. CDR3 bases: TGTGCCAGCAGCTTGCCCCTAGCGGGAGGGCCAGGGGCCAACGTCCTGACTTTC.

The chain has TRBV6-1 and TRBJ2-4; D not certain. The CDR3 runs 16 residues. CDR1 MNHNS and CDR2 SASEGT come from the germline V gene. V shed 3 bases and J shed 1 base, with 13 bases lying between them. The CDR3 spells CASSDLVALAKNIQYF. The CDR3 DNA is TGTGCCAGCAGTGATCTTGTAGCTCTGGCCAAAAACATTCAGTACTTC.

This clone appeared a single time. Germline is not matched at one junction end, which may reflect a read error. The chain recombines TRBV7-9 with TRBJ2-7; no firm D call. The V gene's germline CDR1 is SEHNR and CDR2 FQNEAQ (reference sequence). The CDR3 consists of 17 residues. The CDR3 loop reads CSSSLATGRGNPYEQYF. The CDR3 DNA reads as TGTTCCAGCAGCTTAGCAACCGGTCGAGGAAACCCCTACGAGCAGTACTTC.

The chain uses TRBV9 and TRBJ2-1; 7 nucleotides match TRBD2. The CDR3 has 14 residues. Looked up from germline, CDR1 is SGDLS and CDR2 is YYNGEE. Unmatched junction bases numbered 4, after V lost 0 bases and J lost 7 bases. Here the CDR3 DNA reads TGTGCCAGCAGCGTAGGCGGGGGTAAAAATGAGCAGTTCTTC. Amino acid sequence: CASSVGGGKNEQFF.

This clone appeared a few times. The chain links TRBV28 to TRBJ1-2, with 7 bases aligning to TRBD1. With 6 bases clipped from V and 4 bases from J, the junction kept 5 bases outside the gene matches. The CDR3 has 13 amino acids. Germline V CDR1 and CDR2: MDHEN, SYDVKM. CDR3 bases: TGTGCCAGCAGAATGGCAGGGGGCTATGGCTACACCTTC. Its protein is CASRMAGGYGYTF.

This clone was picked up a small number of times. The chain is built from TRBV25-1 and TRBJ1-1, with D perhaps matching TRBD1 (6 bases). There are 15 residues in the CDR3. V shed 1 base and J shed 1 base, with 10 bases lying between them. Germline V gives CDR1 MGHDK, CDR2 SYGVNS. The CDR3 is CASSESVTGNTEAFF. CDR3 sequence (DNA): TGTGCCAGCAGTGAATCCGTGACAGGGAACACTGAAGCTTTCTTT.

This clone was recorded only once. The V and J genes are TRBV11-2 and TRBJ2-3, with 8 bases lining up with TRBD2. V was pared by 10 bases and J by 2 bases, with 8 bases of the junction left unmatched. The germline CDR1 and CDR2 sequences are SGHAT and FQNNGV. This CDR3 contains 14 residues. The CDR3 protein is CATSLAVPTDTQYF. The CDR3 nucleotides are TGTGCCACCTCACTAGCGGTACCCACAGATACGCAGTATTTT. The full variable domain, rest sourced from reference TRBV11-2 and TRBJ2-3, is EAGVAQSPRYKIIEKRQSVAFWCNPISGHATLYWYQQILGQGPKLLIQFQNNGVVDDSQLPKDRFSAERLKGVDSTLKIQPAKLEDSAVYLCATSLAVPTDTQYFGPGTRLTVL.

The chain uses TRBV19 and TRBJ2-1, with 8 bases identical to TRBD2. CDR1 and CDR2 from the germline V gene are LNHDA and SQIVND (reference sequence). V gave up 5 bases and J gave up 6 bases; unmatched junction bases: 9. The CDR3 contains 15 residues. The CDR3 region has the DNA TGTGCCAGTAGTGTAGGGACTAGTCCTTTCAATGAGCAGTTCTTC. It yields the protein CASSVGTSPFNEQFF.

The chain recombines TRBV29-1 with TRBJ1-5, with D hard to call. This CDR3 comprises 12 residues. The V gene's germline CDR1 is SQVTM and CDR2 ANQGSEA. V was shortened by 6 bases and J by 3 bases, with 9 bases between the two germline ends. The CDR3 spells CSVGAVNQPQHF. CDR3 coding DNA: TGCAGCGTAGGAGCAGTCAATCAGCCCCAGCATTTT.

The rearrangement uses TRBV6-5 and TRBJ1-1; 7 nucleotides agree with TRBD1. Per the germline V gene, CDR1 is MNHEY and CDR2 is SVGAGI. Losses at the gene ends were 2 bases for V and 0 bases for J; bases not matched to a gene: 0. The CDR3 is made up of 14 amino acids. CDR3 sequence: CASSYDRVNTEAFF. The CDR3 DNA sequence: TGTGCCAGCAGTTACGACAGGGTGAACACTGAAGCTTTCTTT.

This chain uses TRBV11-2 with TRBJ1-2; D call uncertain. Germline V CDR1 and CDR2: SGHAT, FQNNGV. The CDR3 length is 14 residues. V lost 1 base, J lost 5 bases, and 11 bases lay in between. The CDR3, as DNA: TGTGCCAGCAGCTTAGTTTCACAGACATATGGCTACACCTTC. Protein product: CASSLVSQTYGYTF.

In its sample, this clone was seen once. The rearrangement links TRBV7-8 to TRBJ2-7; 11 bases align to TRBD2. CDR3 length equals 16 residues. The V segment lost 3 bases and the J segment 1 base; nucleotides outside the gene matches: 5. Germline CDR1 is SGHVS and CDR2 is FQNEAQ. This CDR3 reads CASSFSSGRVSYEQYF. The CDR3 bases are TGTGCCAGCAGCTTCAGTAGCGGGAGGGTTTCCTACGAGCAGTACTTC.

This chain links TRBV28 with TRBJ2-1, with D tentatively TRBD2 (5 bases). The V and J ends lost 1 base and 5 bases respectively, with 15 bases between them. The CDR3 loop spans 16 amino acids. The V gene's germline CDR1 is MDHEN and CDR2 SYDVKM. The CDR3 here is CASSLLGSGINNEQFF. For the CDR3, the DNA is TGTGCCAGCAGTTTATTAGGGTCCGGGATCAACAATGAGCAGTTCTTC.

The chain links TRBV5-1 to TRBJ2-3, with 7 bases fitting TRBD1. The length of the CDR3 is 13 residues. The V gene end was trimmed by 4 bases and the J gene end by 5 bases; junction bases not matched to a gene: 4. CDR1 is SGHRS, CDR2 YFSETQ, per germline. CDR3 in amino acids: CASSARDRDTQYF. CDR3 nucleotide sequence: TGCGCCAGCAGCGCCCGGGACAGAGATACGCAGTATTTT.

On this clone itself: At one end, the junction sequence differs from germline, possibly due to a read error. The chain links TRBV7-9 to TRBJ2-1; TRBD1 agrees at 7 bases. The CDR3 contains 15 residues. Germline assignment: CDR1 SEHNR and CDR2 FQNEAQ (reference sequence). CDR3 DNA sequence: TGTTCCAGCGTACTTGGGACAGCTTTCCCTACGGGGCAGTTCTTC. It specifies CSSVLGTAFPTGQFF.

The genes are TRBV5-1 and TRBJ1-1; 7 positions match TRBD1. The CDR3 has 14 amino acids. The germline CDR1 and CDR2 sequences are SGHRS and YFSETQ. J gave up 5 bases and V 4 bases, and 8 bases lay outside the gene matches. Here the CDR3 DNA reads TGCGCCAGCAGCCCACAGGGGCGAGGTACTGAAGCTTTCTTT. It yields the protein CASSPQGRGTEAFF.